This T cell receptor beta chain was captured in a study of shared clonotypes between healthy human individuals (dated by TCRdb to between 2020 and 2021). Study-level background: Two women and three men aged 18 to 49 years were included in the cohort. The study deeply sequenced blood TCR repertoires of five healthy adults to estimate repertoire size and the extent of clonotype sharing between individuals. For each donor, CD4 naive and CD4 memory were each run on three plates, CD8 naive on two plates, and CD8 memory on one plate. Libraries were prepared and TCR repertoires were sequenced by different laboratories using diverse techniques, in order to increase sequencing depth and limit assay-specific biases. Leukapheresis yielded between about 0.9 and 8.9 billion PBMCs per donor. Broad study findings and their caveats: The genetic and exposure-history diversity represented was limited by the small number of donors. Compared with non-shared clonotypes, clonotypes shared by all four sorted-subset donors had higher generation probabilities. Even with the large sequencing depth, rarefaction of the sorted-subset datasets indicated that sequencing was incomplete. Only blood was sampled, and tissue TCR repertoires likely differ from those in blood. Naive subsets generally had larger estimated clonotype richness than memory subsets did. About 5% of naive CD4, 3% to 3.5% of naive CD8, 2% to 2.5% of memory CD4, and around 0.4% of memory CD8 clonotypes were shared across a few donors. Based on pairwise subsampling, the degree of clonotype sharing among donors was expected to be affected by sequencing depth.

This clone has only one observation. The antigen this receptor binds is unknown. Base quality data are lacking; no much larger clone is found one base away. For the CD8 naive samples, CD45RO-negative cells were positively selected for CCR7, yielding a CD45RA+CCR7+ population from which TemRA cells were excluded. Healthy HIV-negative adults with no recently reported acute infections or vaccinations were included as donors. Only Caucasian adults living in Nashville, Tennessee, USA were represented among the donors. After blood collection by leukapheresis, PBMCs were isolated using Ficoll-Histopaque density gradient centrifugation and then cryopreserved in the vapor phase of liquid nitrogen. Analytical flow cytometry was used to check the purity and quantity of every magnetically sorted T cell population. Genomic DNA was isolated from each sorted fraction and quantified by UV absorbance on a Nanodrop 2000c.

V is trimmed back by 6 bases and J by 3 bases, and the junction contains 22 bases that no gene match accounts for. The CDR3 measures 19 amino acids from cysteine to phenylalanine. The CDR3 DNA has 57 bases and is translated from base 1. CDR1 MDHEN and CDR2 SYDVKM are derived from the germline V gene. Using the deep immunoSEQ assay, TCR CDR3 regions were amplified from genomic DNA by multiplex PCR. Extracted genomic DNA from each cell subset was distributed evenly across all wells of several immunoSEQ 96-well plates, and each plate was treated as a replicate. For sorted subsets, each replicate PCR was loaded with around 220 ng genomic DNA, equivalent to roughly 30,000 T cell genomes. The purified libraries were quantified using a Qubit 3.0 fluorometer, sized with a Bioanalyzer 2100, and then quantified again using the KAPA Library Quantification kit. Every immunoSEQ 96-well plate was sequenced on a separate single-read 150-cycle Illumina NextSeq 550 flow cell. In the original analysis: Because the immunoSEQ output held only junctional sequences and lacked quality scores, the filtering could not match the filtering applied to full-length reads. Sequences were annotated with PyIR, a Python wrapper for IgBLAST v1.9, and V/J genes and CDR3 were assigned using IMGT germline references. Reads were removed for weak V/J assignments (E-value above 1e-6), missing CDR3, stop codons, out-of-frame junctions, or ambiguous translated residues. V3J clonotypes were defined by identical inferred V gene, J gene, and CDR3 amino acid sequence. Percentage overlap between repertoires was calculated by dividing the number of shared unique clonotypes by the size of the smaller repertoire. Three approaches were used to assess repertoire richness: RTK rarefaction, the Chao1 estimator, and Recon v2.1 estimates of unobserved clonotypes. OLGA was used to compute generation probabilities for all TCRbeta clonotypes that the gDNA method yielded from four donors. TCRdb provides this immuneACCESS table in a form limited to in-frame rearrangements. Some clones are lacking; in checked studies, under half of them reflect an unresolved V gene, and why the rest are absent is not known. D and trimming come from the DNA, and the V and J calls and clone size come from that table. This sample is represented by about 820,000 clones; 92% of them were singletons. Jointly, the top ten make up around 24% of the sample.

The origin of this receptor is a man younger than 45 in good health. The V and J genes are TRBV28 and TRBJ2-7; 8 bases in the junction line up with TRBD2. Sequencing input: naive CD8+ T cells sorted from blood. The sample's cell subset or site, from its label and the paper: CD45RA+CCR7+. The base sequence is TGTGCCAGCAGCCCAACGCTGGTTCGAAGCGGGAGTAAGCTCTACGAGCAGTACTTC. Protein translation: CASSPTLVRSGSKLYEQYF.